The 16 T cell receptor beta chains in this list originate from one sample, sequenced in a study of blood T cell repertoires in COVID-19. The data were produced by immunoSEQ multiplex PCR, yet TCRdb's version contains in-frame clones alone and is incomplete. The table has about 220,000 clones, approximately 78% seen once. The sequenced sample was peripheral blood. These receptors originate from a woman older than 75 with COVID-19, enrolled during active disease.

The rearrangement uses TRBV6-5 and TRBJ1-1; TRBD1 matches 8 bases. This CDR3 has 13 residues. Germline V gene lookup returns CDR1 MNHEY and CDR2 SVGAGI. The junction had 6 bases not matched to a gene; V was cut back by 5 bases and J by 7 bases. The CDR3 region is CASSRTGTGEAFF. The CDR3 DNA reads TGTGCCAGCAGTCGCACCGGGACAGGTGAAGCTTTCTTT.

The rearrangement links TRBV14 to TRBJ2-5; D perhaps matches TRBD1 (6 bases). Germline V gene lookup returns CDR1 SGHDN and CDR2 FVKESK. Trimming pared 4 bases from V and 2 bases from J, leaving 14 bases between. The CDR3 consists of 15 residues. CDR3 amino acids: CASSPGRTEQETQYF. For the CDR3, the DNA is TGTGCCAGCAGCCCCGGAAGGACAGAGCAAGAGACCCAGTACTTC.

The CDR3 DNA sequence: TGCGCCAGCAGCCAAGATCTGGGGGGGTCTGCTCAGCCCCAGCATTTT. Amino acids: CASSQDLGGSAQPQHF. The chain employs TRBV4-3 and TRBJ1-5; weak D call: TRBD1 (5 bases). The CDR3 contains 16 residues. CDR1 is LGHNA and CDR2 is YSLEER in the germline V gene. With 0 bases removed from V and 6 bases from J, the gap between germline ends came to 15 bases.

The V and J genes are TRBV9 and TRBJ2-1, with a weak D call TRBD1 (7 bases). V was cut by 3 bases and J by 1 base, with 11 bases left in between. CDR1 and CDR2 from the germline V gene are SGDLS and YYNGEE. This CDR3 comprises 15 residues. Written as DNA, the CDR3 is TGTGCCAGCAGCGCAGGGGGGCTTTCCTACAATGAGCAGTTCTTC. This sequence encodes CASSAGGLSYNEQFF.

The chain employs TRBV30 and TRBJ2-5, with D unclear. The germline V gene encodes CDR1 GTSNPN and CDR2 SVGIG (reference sequence). V gave up 2 bases and J gave up 5 bases, with 18 bases separating them. The CDR3 sequence is 15 residues long. CDR3 in DNA: TGTGCCTGGAGTACCCCGAGGCCCCGGAGTGAGACCCAGTACTTC. This encodes CAWSTPRPRSETQYF. Full variable domain (outside the CDR3, taken from reference TRBV30 and TRBJ2-5): SQTIHQWPATLVQPVGSPLSLECTVEGTSNPNLYWYRQAAGRGLQLLFYSVGIGQISSEVPQNLSASRPQDRQFILSSKKLLLSDSGFYLCAWSTPRPRSETQYFGPGTRLLVL.

This clone was detected a few times. The chain couples TRBV7-2 to TRBJ1-2; D remains unclear. Germline V gene lookup returns CDR1 SGHTA and CDR2 FQGNSA. Between the trimmed V and J ends, which lost 1 base and 2 bases, there was a span of 8 bases. This CDR3 has 14 residues. CDR3 DNA sequence: TGTGCCAGCAGCTTAGGCCCGGAGAACTATGGCTACACCTTC. Protein sequence: CASSLGPENYGYTF.

Details on this clone: An end of the junction does not agree with germline; a read error may underlie this. This chain connects TRBV30 to TRBJ2-5, with 9 nucleotides matching TRBD2. The CDR3 is made up of 15 amino acids. Germline CDR1 is GTSNPN and CDR2 is SVGIG (reference sequence). The CDR3 region is CAWRKVAGAREAQYF. In DNA form, the CDR3 reads TGTGCCTGGAGGAAAGTAGCGGGGGCAAGAGAGGCCCAGTACTTC.

The chain carries TRBV19 and TRBJ1-2; weak D call: TRBD1 (6 bases). From germline, CDR1 is LNHDA and CDR2 SQIVND (reference sequence). CDR3 length: 14 amino acids. Trimming pared 6 bases from V and 4 bases from J, leaving 15 bases between. CDR3 residues: CASRSSGGAYGYTF. CDR3 DNA: TGTGCCAGTAGATCGTCGGGGGGCGCCTATGGCTACACCTTC. The whole variable domain, filled in from reference TRBV19 and TRBJ1-2, reads DGGITQSPKYLFRKEGQNVTLSCEQNLNHDAMYWYRQDPGQGLRLIYYSQIVNDFQKGDIAEGYSVSREKKESFPLTVTSAQKNPTAFYLCASRSSGGAYGYTFGSGTRLTVV.

The rearrangement uses TRBV4-3 and TRBJ2-7; 10 nucleotides match TRBD2. Germline-derived CDR1 and CDR2 are LGHNA and YSLEER. The CDR3 is made up of 18 amino acids. V shed 0 bases and J 3 bases; nucleotides not matched to a gene: 11. The CDR3 here is CASSQERNLAGDFYEQYF. The CDR3 bases are TGCGCCAGCAGCCAAGAAAGGAATCTAGCGGGAGACTTCTACGAGCAGTACTTC.

The chain links TRBV4-3 to TRBJ2-7; 8 bases match TRBD1. V dropped 1 base and J dropped 3; count of bases not matched to a gene: 5. The germline V gene has CDR1 LGHNA and CDR2 YSLEER. CDR3 size: 15 residues. CDR3 sequence reads: CASSQVEDRDYEQYF. CDR3 DNA: TGCGCCAGCAGCCAAGTCGAGGACAGGGACTACGAGCAGTACTTC.

The CDR3 sequence: CASSLGGGFSYGYTF. CDR3 DNA: TGTGCCAGCAGTCTGGGGGGGGGCTTTAGCTATGGCTACACCTTC. V is TRBV28 and J is TRBJ1-2; D may be TRBD1 (6 bases). With 5 bases removed from V and 4 bases from J, the gap between germline ends came to 17 bases. This CDR3 is built from 15 residues. Per the germline V gene, CDR1 is MDHEN and CDR2 is SYDVKM.

J is TRBJ1-1 and V is TRBV18; D gene ambiguous. With 6 bases removed from V and 5 bases from J, the gap between germline ends came to 19 bases. CDR3 size: 15 residues. Looked up from germline, CDR1 is KGHSH and CDR2 is LQKENI. The CDR3, as DNA: TGTGCCAGCTCCCCCGGGAGGATGGAAGGGACTGAAGCTTTCTTT. This encodes CASSPGRMEGTEAFF.

Comments on this clone: The same CDR3 is also encoded by other DNA sequences in this sample. The chain employs TRBV5-1 and TRBJ2-7; D unresolved. V lost 1 base and J lost 6, with 14 bases in between. Germline V gene lookup returns CDR1 SGHRS and CDR2 YFSETQ. The CDR3 totals 14 residues. The CDR3: CASSLSTGPGEQYF. For the CDR3, the DNA is TGCGCCAGCAGCTTGTCGACGGGTCCGGGCGAGCAGTACTTC. Full variable domain (missing parts from reference TRBV5-1 and TRBJ2-7): KAGVTQTPRYLIKTRGQQVTLSCSPISGHRSVSWYQQTPGQGLQFLFEYFSETQRNKGNFPGRFSGRQFSNSRSEMNVSTLELGDSALYLCASSLSTGPGEQYFGPGTRLTVT.

The gene calls are TRBV6-2 or TRBV6-3 and TRBJ1-5; D might be TRBD1 (5 bases). The CDR3 has 15 residues. V lost 5 bases and J 2 bases, leaving 13 bases between the germline ends. CDR1 and CDR2 (germline): MNHEY, SVGEGT. Written as DNA, the CDR3 is TGTGCCAGCAGTAACGTGGACAAGGGCAATCAGCCCCAGCATTTT. Its translation: CASSNVDKGNQPQHF.

The chain uses TRBV10-3 and TRBJ1-2; possible D gene TRBD1, 5 bases. Looked up from germline, CDR1 is ENHRY and CDR2 is SYGVKD. This CDR3 is 14 amino acids long. Trimming removed 6 bases from V and 6 bases from J, with 17 bases in between. CDR3 DNA: TGTGCCATCAGGCTAACAGGAAAAGGCGATGGCTACACCTTC. Translation: CAIRLTGKGDGYTF.

This chain joins TRBV5-1 and TRBJ2-5; a weak D match, TRBD2 (5 bases). The germline CDR1 and CDR2 sequences are SGHRS and YFSETQ. V lost 0 bases, J lost 3 bases, and 9 bases lay in between. The CDR3 covers 14 residues. CDR3 nucleotide sequence: TGCGCCAGCAGCTTGGCACTAGTCGAAGAGACCCAGTACTTC. Translation: CASSLALVEETQYF.